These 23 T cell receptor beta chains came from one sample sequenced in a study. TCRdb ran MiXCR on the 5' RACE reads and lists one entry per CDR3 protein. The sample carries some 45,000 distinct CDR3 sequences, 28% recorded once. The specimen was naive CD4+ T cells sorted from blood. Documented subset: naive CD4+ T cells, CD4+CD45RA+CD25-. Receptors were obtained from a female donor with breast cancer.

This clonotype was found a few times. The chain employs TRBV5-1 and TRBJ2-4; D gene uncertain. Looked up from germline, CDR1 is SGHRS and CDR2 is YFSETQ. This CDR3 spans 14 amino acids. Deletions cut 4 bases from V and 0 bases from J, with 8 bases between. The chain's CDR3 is CASSAMGAKNIQYF. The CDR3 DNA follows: TGCGCCAGCAGCGCGATGGGAGCCAAAAACATTCAGTACTTC.

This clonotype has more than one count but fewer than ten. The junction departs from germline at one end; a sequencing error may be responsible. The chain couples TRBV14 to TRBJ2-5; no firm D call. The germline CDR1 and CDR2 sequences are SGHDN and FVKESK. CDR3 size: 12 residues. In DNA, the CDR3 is TGTGCCAGCAGCAAAGACCAAGAGACCCAGTACTTC. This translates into CASSKDQETQYF.

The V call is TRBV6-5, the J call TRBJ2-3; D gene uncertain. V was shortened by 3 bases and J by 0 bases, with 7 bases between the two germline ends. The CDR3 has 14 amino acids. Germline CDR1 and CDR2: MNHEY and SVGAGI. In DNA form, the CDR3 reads TGTGCCAGCAGTTATGGGGAAAGCACAGATACGCAGTATTTT. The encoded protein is CASSYGESTDTQYF.

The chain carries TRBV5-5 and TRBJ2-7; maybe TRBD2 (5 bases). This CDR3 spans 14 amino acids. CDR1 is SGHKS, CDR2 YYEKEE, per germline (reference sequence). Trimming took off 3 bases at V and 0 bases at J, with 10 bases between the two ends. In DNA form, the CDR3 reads TGTGCCAGCAGCTCACTAGGCTACTCCTACGAGCAGTACTTC. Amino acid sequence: CASSSLGYSYEQYF.

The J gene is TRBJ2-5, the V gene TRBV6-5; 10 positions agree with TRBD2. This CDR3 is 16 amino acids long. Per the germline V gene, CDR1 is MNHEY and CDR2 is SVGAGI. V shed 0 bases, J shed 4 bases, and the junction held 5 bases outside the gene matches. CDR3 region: CASSYSSLAGVETQYF. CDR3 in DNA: TGTGCCAGCAGTTACTCGAGCCTAGCGGGAGTAGAGACCCAGTACTTC.

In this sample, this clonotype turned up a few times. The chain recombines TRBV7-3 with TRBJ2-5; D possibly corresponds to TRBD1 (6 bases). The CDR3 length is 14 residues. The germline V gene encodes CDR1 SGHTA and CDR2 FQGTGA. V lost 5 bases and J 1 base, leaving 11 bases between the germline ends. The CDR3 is CASSPTGSQETQYF. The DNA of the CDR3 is TGTGCCAGCAGCCCGACAGGATCCCAAGAGACCCAGTACTTC.

In DNA form, the CDR3 reads TGTGCCAGCAGCCCGAGACAGGGAGCATACAATGAGCAGTTCTTC. This encodes CASSPRQGAYNEQFF. This rearrangement joins TRBV7-9 to TRBJ2-1; 7 bases agree with TRBD1. With 5 bases clipped from V and 4 bases from J, the junction kept 8 bases outside the gene matches. Germline assignment: CDR1 SEHNR and CDR2 FQNEAQ (reference sequence). This CDR3 is built from 15 residues.

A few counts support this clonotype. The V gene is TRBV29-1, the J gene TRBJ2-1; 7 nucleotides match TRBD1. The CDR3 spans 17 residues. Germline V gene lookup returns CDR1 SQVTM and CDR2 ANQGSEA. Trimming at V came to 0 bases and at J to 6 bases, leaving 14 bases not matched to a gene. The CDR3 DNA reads TGCAGCGTTGAAGAAAGGGGGCAGGGGCAGGCCCTCAATGAGCAGTTCTTC. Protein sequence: CSVEERGQGQALNEQFF.

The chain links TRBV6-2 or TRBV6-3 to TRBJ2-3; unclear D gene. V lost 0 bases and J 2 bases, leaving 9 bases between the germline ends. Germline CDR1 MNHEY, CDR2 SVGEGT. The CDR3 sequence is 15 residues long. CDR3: CASSYSKQTTDTQYF. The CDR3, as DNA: TGTGCCAGCAGTTACTCGAAACAGACCACAGATACGCAGTATTTT.

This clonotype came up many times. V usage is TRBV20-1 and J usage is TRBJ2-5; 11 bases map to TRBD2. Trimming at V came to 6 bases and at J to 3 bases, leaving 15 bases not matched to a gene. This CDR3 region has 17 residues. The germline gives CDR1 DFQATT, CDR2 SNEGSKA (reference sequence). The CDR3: CSALTDSGRAWEETQYF. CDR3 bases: TGCAGTGCCCTTACTGATAGCGGGAGGGCCTGGGAAGAGACCCAGTACTTC.

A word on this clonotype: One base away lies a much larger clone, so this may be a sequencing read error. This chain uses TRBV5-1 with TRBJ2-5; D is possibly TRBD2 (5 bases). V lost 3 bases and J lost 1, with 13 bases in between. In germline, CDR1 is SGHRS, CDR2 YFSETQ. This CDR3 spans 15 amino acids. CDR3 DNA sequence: TGCGCCAGCAGCTCGGAGAGGGAGTTCCAAGAGACCCAGTACTTC. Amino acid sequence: CASSSEREFQETQYF.

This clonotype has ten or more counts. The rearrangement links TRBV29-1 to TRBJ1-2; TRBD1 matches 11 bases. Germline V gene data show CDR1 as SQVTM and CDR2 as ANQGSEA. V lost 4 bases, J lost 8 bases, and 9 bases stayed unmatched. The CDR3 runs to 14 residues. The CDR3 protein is CSVGLGQGASGYTF. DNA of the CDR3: TGCAGCGTTGGATTAGGACAGGGGGCATCGGGCTACACCTTC. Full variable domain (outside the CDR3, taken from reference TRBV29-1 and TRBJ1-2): SAVISQKPSRDICQRGTSLTIQCQVDSQVTMMFWYRQQPGQSLTLIATANQGSEATYESGFVIDKFPISRPNLTFSTLTVSNMSPEDSSIYLCSVGLGQGASGYTFGSGTRLTVV.

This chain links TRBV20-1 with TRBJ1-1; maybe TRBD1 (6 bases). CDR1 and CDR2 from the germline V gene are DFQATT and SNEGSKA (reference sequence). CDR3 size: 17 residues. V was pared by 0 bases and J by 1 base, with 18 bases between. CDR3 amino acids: CSARDVGGAVGNTEAFF. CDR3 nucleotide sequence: TGCAGTGCTAGAGATGTGGGGGGGGCTGTGGGGAACACTGAAGCTTTCTTT.

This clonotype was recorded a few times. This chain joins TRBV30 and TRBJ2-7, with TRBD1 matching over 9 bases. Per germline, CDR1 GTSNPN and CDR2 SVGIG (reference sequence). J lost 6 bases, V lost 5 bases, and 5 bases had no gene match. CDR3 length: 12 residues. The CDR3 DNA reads TGTGCCTGGGCCGGGACAGGGATCGAGCAGTACTTC. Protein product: CAWAGTGIEQYF.

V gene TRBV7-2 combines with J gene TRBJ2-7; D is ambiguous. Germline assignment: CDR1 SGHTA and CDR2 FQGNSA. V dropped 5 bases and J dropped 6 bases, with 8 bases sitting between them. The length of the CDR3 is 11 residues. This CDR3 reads CASSLSTEQYF. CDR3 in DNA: TGTGCCAGCAGCCTCTCCACCGAGCAGTACTTC.

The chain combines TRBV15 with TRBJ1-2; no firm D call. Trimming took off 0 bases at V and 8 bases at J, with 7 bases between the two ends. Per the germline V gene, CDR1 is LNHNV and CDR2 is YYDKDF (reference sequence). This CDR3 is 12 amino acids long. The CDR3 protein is CATSRDQVGYTF. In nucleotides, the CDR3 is TGTGCCACCAGCAGAGATCAGGTGGGCTACACCTTC.

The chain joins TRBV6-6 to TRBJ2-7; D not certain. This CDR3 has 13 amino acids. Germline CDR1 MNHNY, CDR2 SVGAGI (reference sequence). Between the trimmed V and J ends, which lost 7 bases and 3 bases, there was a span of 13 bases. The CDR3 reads CASTNRASYEQYF. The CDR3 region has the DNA TGTGCCAGCACCAACCGGGCCAGCTACGAGCAGTACTTC.

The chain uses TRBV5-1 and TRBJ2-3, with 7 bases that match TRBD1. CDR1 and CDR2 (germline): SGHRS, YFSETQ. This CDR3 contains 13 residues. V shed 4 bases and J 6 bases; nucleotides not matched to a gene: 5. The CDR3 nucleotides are TGCGCCAGCAGCGACGTCAGGGGGGATACGCAGTATTTT. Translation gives CASSDVRGDTQYF.

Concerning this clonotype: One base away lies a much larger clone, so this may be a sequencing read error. The CDR3 loop is CASGAQGDSPLHF. In DNA, the CDR3 is TGTGCCAGCGGTGCACAGGGTGATTCACCCCTCCACTTT. The rearrangement links TRBV6-5 to TRBJ1-6; D possibly corresponds to TRBD1 (6 bases). Germline-derived CDR1 and CDR2 are MNHEY and SVGAGI. V was clipped by 8 bases and J by 8 bases, with 13 bases between them. The CDR3 loop spans 13 amino acids.

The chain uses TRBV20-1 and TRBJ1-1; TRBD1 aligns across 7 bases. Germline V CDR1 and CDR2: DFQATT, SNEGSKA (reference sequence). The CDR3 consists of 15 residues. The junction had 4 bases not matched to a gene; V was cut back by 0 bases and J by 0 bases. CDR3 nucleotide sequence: TGCAGTGCTAGAGAACTGGGACAGTTGAACACTGAAGCTTTCTTT. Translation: CSARELGQLNTEAFF.

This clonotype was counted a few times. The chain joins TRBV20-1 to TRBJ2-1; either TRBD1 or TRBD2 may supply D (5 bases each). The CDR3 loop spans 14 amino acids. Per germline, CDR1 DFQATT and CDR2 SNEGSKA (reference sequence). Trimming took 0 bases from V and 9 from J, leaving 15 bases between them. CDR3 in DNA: TGCAGTGCTAGAGATCAGAGGGGTAGTTTTGAGCAGTTCTTC. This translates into CSARDQRGSFEQFF.

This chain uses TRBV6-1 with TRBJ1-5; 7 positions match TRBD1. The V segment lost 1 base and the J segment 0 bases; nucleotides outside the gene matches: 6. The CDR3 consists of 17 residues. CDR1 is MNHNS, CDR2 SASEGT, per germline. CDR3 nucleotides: TGTGCCAGCAGTGAAGTCGCAGGGGGTCATAGCAATCAGCCCCAGCATTTT. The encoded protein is CASSEVAGGHSNQPQHF.

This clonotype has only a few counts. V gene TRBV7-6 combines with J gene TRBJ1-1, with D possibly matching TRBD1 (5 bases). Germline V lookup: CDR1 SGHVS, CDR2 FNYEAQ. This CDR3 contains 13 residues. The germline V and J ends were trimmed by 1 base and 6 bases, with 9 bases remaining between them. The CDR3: CASSLDGGSEAFF. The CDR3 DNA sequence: TGTGCCAGCAGCTTAGACGGGGGATCTGAAGCTTTCTTT.